The TCR beta chain under discussion was sequenced for a study of T cell responses to AZD1222 COVID-19 vaccine (dated by TCRdb to 2020 to 2022). With regard to the full study: TCR sequencing was performed for roughly 250 trial participants, of whom about 200 were given two doses of AZD1222 and approximately 26 were given two doses of MenACWY control vaccine. Trial participants were enrolled by age into subgroups of 18-55, 56-69 and 70-plus years, and around 150, 28 and 57 TCR-sequenced participants, respectively, were included in these subgroups. Beyond this particular receptor, the publication reports: Conclusions about previously exposed vaccinees are limited because only six or seven AZD1222 recipients were SARS-CoV-2 seropositive at baseline. The whole spike protein was spanned by vaccine-associated CD4 TCRs, and dominant responses were seen in regions 160-218 and 743-854. A significant rise in spike-specific TCR breadth and depth was observed after two AZD1222 doses relative to day 0 and relative to MenACWY recipients. Reportedly, almost half of the unique spike-specific TCRs recognized epitopes lying outside the regions that are mutated in the B.1.351 and B.1.1.7 variants. The 56-69-year group was small, and its depth increase did not reach significance, likely because of low power. Because no samples from the day 14 peak response were available, repertoires could be characterized only after the peak T cell response. Participants were mostly white British and included more females than males, and it was suggested by the authors that clonal diversity may have been underestimated.

The time point label on this specimen signifies: about 28 days (+/-7) after the second vaccine dose. AZD1222 recipients with second doses at about 4 weeks or about 12 weeks were pooled, because spike-specific TCR depth and breadth did not differ between schedules. Vaccinee samples were obtained from the UK trials COV001 and COV002, which included a single-blind randomized controlled phase 2/3 trial of AZD1222 (ChAdOx1 nCoV-19) in healthy adults. For TCRbeta chain sequencing, PBMC samples were collected from trial participants at day 0 and at day 28 after the second dose. The germline V gene supplies CDR1 MDHEN and CDR2 SYDVKM. Relative to germline, V is 6 bases shorter and J is 2 bases shorter, with 16 bases between their ends. The cysteine opens and the phenylalanine closes a CDR3 of 15 amino acids. The CDR3 DNA has 45 bases and is translated from base 1. Notes on this clone: What antigen it recognizes has not been identified. The sample holds no much larger clone one base away, and base qualities are not on file.

The CDR3 regions of human TCRbeta chains were analyzed by immunosequencing. The original pipeline was this. TCRs in the repertoires were compared against a reference library of SARS-CoV-2-specific TCRs that had been generated with the MIRA antigen-specificity platform. Breadth was defined as the fraction of unique TCRs that were SARS-CoV-2-associated. Depth was defined as the fraction of total T cells that were SARS-CoV-2-associated. Using the MIRA data, each spike-specific TCR was assigned both to the spike region to which the TCR was reactive and to a CD4 or CD8 class. Log10-transformed breadth and depth values were compared by one-way ANOVA with Sidak's multiple comparisons tests. The table comes from immuneACCESS by way of TCRdb, which keeps in-frame sequences with V and J called. Part of the clones is missing from these tables; in studies checked, under half for an unresolved V gene and the rest for unknown reasons. V and J calls plus clone size are reproduced from that table; the DNA served to infer D and trimming. The sample includes approximately 50,000 clones, with about 88% observed a single time. The top ten clones comprise about 7% of the sample.

This chain joins TRBV28 to TRBJ1-1, with the D gene not confidently named. The sequence was obtained from an adult who received the AZD1222 COVID-19 vaccine. This material consisted of peripheral blood, taken 28 days after the second AZD1222 dose. The CDR3 reads CASSPAGDLNTEAFF. The bases are TGTGCCAGCAGCCCGGCGGGCGACTTAAACACTGAAGCTTTCTTT.